This TCR beta chain was found in a study of blood T cells in healthy people across ages. A sample-barcoded 5' primer and a J-beta primer mix were used in a second PCR of about 7 to 12 cycles. TCRdb ran MiXCR on the 5' RACE reads and lists one entry per CDR3 protein. The sample contains over a million distinct CDR3 sequences, 40% to 45% of which appear only once. The germline V gene encodes CDR1 SGHRS and CDR2 YFSETQ. This CDR3 is built from 15 residues. V was shortened by 5 bases and J by 0 bases, with 9 bases between the two germline ends. Sequencing was carried out using blood. J is TRBJ2-6 and V is TRBV5-1, with no clear D. The sequence came from a woman under 30 in good health. The CDR3 here is CASRTDTSGANVLTF. CDR3 in DNA: TGCGCCAGCAGAACAGACACCTCTGGGGCCAACGTCCTGACTTTC.